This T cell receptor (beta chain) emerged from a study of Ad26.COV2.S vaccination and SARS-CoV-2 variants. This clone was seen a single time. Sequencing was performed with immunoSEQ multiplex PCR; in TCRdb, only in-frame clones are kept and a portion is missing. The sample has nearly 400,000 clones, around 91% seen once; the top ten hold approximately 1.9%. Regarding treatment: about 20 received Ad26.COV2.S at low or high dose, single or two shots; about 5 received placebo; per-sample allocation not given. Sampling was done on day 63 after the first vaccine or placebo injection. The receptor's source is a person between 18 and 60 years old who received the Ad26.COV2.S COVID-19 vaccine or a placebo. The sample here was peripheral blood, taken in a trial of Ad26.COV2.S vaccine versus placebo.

DNA for the CDR3: TGTGCCAGCAGCCAATCTAGCGGGCCCTACGAGCAGTACTTC. Amino acid sequence: CASSQSSGPYEQYF. V and J are TRBV7-6 and TRBJ2-7; 8 bases fit TRBD2. V was clipped by 5 bases and J by 2 bases; unmatched bases: 5. The CDR3 length is 14 residues. CDR1 is SGHVS and CDR2 is FNYEAQ in the germline V gene. The full variable domain, completed using reference TRBV7-6 and TRBJ2-7, is GAGVSQSPRYKVTKRGQDVALRCDPISGHVSLYWYRQALGQGPEFLTYFNYEAQQDKSGLPNDRFSAERPEGSISTLTIQRTEQRDSAMYRCASSQSSGPYEQYFGPGTRLTVT.